Included here is one T cell receptor (beta chain) sequence, with context. Its antigen remains unidentified. Unique molecular identifiers were linked by the library to individual cDNA molecules. TCRdb independently ran MiXCR on the RACE reads; one entry per CDR3 protein. The table has approximately 89,000 distinct CDR3 sequences, 10% seen once. The entry originates in a study of human T cells and chemical hapten exposure. Study outcomes and limitations: Expanded TCRs showed more large CDR3 clusters than pre-sensitization or healthy control sets.

Time point specified: patch test 2, 6 weeks after DPC sensitization. Described treatment: therapeutic diphenylcyclopropenone sensitization with weekly scalp DPC. The V segment lost 10 bases and the J segment 4 bases; nucleotides outside the gene matches: 15. This CDR3 comprises 16 residues. The material was whole blood, obtained in connection with sensitization to the hapten diphenylcyclopropenone (DPC). The V call is TRBV12-3 or TRBV12-4, the J call TRBJ1-3; TRBD1 matches at 8 bases. The clonotype comes from a woman younger than 45 with alopecia areata. Some clones in this sample may be carry-over from other donors' samples. The CDR3 DNA sequence: TGTGCCACCCGGGAGCAGGGGGCGCCGGGCGGAAACACCATATATTTT. Its translation is CATREQGAPGGNTIYF.